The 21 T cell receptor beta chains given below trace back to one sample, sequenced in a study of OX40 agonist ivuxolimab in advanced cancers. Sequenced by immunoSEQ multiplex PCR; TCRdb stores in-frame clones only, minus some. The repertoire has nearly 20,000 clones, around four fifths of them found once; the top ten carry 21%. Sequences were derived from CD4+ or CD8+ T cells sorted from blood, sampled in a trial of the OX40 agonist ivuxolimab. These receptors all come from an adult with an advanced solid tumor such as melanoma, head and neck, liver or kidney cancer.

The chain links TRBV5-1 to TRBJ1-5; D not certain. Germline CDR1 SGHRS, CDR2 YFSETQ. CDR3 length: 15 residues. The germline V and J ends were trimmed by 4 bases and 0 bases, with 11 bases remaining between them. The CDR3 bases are TGCGCCAGCAGCAAAGGCCCGGATAGCAATCAGCCCCAGCATTTT. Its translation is CASSKGPDSNQPQHF.

The CDR3 protein is CASSRSGSSYNEQFF. The DNA for the CDR3 is TGTGCCAGCAGTCGGAGCGGGAGTTCCTACAATGAGCAGTTCTTC. The V and J genes are TRBV6-5 and TRBJ2-1; 8 positions agree with TRBD2. The V segment lost 5 bases and the J segment 1 base; nucleotides outside the gene matches: 4. Germline lookup yields CDR1 MNHEY and CDR2 SVGAGI. There are 15 residues in the CDR3.

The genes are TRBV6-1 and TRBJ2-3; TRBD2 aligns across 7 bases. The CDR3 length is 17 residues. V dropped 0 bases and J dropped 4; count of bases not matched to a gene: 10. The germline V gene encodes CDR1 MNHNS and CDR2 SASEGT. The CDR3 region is CASSEARAGRSSDTQYF. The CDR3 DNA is TGTGCCAGCAGTGAAGCTCGAGCGGGGAGGTCCTCAGATACGCAGTATTTT.

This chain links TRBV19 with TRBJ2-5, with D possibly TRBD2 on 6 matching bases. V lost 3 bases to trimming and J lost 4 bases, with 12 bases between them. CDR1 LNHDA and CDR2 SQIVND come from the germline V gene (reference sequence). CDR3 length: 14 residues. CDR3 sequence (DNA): TGTGCCAGTAGTATTGGCGGGGCTCGAGAGACCCAGTACTTC. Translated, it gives CASSIGGARETQYF.

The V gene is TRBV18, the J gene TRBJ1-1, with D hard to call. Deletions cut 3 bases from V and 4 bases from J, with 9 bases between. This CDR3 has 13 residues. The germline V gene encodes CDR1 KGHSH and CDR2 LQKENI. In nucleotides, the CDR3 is TGTGCCAGCTCACCCGCCGGAGCCACTGAAGCTTTCTTT. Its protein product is CASSPAGATEAFF.

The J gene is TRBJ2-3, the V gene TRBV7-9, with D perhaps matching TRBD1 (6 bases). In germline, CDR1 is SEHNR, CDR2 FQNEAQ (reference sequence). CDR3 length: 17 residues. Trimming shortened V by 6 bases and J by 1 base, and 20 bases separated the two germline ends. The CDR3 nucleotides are TGTGCCAGCAGGCAGCAGGGGAAGGGCATAGGCACAGATACGCAGTATTTT. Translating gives CASRQQGKGIGTDTQYF.

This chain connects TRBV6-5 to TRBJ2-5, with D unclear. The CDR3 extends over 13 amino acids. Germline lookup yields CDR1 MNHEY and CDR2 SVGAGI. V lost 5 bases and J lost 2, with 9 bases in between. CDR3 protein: CASSDWLQETQYF. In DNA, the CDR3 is TGTGCCAGCAGTGATTGGTTACAAGAGACCCAGTACTTC.

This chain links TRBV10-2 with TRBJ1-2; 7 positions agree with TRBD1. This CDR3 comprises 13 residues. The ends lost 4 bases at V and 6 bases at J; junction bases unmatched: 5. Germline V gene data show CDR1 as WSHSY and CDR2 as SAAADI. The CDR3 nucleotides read TGCGCCAGCAGTGCCTCGACAGGGAATGGCTACACCTTC. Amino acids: CASSASTGNGYTF.

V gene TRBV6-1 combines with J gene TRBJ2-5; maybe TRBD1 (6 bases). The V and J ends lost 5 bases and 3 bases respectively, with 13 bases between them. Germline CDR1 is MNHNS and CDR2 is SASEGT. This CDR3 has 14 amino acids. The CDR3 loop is CASSFRGDEETQYF. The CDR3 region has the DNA TGTGCCAGCAGTTTCAGGGGAGATGAAGAGACCCAGTACTTC.

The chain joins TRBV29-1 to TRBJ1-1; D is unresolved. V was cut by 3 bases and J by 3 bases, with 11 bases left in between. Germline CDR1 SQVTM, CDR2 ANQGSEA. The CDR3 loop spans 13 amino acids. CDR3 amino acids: CSVDDTLDTEAFF. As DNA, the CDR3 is TGCAGCGTTGACGACACCCTTGACACTGAAGCTTTCTTT.

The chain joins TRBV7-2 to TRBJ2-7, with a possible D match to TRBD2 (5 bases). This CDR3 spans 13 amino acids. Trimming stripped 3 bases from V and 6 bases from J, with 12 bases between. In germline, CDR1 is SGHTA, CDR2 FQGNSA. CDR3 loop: CASSFAAGGEQYF. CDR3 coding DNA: TGTGCCAGCAGCTTTGCGGCGGGTGGCGAGCAGTACTTC.

Here the CDR3 reads CAWIRAAGYNEQFF. The CDR3 DNA is TGTGCCTGGATCCGGGCCGCGGGGTACAATGAGCAGTTCTTC. The V gene is TRBV30, the J gene TRBJ2-1; D is perhaps TRBD2 (6 bases). Trimming pared 4 bases from V and 4 bases from J, leaving 14 bases between. This CDR3 contains 14 residues. The germline gives CDR1 GTSNPN, CDR2 SVGIG (reference sequence).

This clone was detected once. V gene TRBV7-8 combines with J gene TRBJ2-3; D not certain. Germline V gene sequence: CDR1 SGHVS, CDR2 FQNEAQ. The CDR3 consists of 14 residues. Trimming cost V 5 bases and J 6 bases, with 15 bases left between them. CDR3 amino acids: CASSHPGGRDTQYF. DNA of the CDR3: TGTGCCAGCAGCCATCCCGGTGGCAGGGATACGCAGTATTTT.

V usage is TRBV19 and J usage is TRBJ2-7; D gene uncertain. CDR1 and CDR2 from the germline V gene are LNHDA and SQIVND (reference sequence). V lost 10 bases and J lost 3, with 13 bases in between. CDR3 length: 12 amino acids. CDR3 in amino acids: CATQDIFYEQYF. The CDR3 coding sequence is TGTGCCACTCAAGACATTTTCTACGAGCAGTACTTC.

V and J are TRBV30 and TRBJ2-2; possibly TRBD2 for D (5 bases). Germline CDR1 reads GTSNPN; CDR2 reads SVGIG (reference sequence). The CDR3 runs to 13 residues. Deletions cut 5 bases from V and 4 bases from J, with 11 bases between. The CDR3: CAWFSEATGELFF. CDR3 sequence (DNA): TGTGCCTGGTTTAGCGAAGCCACCGGGGAGCTGTTTTTT.

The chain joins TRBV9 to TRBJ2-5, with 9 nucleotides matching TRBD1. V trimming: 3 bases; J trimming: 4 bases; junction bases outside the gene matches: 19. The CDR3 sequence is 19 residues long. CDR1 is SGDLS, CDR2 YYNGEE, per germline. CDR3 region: CASSDRPGDRVPLVETQYF. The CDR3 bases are TGTGCCAGCAGCGACAGACCTGGGGACAGGGTCCCCCTAGTAGAGACCCAGTACTTC.

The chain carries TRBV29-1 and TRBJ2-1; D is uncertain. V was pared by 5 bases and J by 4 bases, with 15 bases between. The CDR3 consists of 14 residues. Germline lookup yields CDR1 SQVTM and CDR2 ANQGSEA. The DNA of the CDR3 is TGCAGCGTTAACGTAGTAGGCTTTTACAATGAGCAGTTCTTC. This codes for CSVNVVGFYNEQFF.

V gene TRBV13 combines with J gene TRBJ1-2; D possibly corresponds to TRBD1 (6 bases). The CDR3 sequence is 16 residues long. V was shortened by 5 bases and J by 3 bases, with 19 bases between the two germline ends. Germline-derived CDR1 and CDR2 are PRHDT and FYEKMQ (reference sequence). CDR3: CASSPNTGQGYYGYTF. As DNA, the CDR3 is TGTGCCAGCAGCCCCAACACAGGGCAGGGTTACTATGGCTACACCTTC.

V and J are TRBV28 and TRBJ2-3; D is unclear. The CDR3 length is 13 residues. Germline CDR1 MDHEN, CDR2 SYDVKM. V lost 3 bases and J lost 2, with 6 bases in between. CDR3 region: CASSFSTTDTQYF. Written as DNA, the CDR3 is TGTGCCAGCAGTTTCAGCACCACAGATACGCAGTATTTT.

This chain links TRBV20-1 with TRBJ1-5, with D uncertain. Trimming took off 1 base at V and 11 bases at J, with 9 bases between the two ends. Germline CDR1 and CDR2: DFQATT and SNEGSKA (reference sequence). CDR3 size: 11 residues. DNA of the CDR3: TGCAGTGCTAGAGGCTATGGGACCCAGCATTTT. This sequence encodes CSARGYGTQHF.

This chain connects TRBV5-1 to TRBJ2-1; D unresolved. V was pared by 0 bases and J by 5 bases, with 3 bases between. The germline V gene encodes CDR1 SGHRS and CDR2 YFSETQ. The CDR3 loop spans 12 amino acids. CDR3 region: CASSLGDNEQFF. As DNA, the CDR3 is TGCGCCAGCAGCTTGGGCGACAATGAGCAGTTCTTC.